This is a list of T cell receptor beta chains from one sample in a study of siplizumab effects on memory and regulatory T cells. Using immunoSEQ multiplex PCR, the repertoire was profiled, and TCRdb retains in-frame clones only, with some absent. The sample lists more than 85,000 clones; 85% to 95% were seen once. The specimen was CD4+ T cells sorted from blood. The receptors derive from a human donor in good health. CDR3s include the opening cysteine and the closing phenylalanine or tryptophan. Each record gives: V gene, D gene, J gene, clone size, CDR3 protein, CDR3 DNA. The D gene is left open where the match is weak. The size field is filled for only some rows; it gives once, few, many or a size class.

>TRBV4-3|NA|TRBJ2-7|once
CASSRGPSYEQYF
TGCGCCAGCAGCCGCGGCCCTTCCTACGAGCAGTACTTC
>TRBV10-2|TRBD1|TRBJ1-2|NA
CASSESRDRVAYGYTF
TGCGCCAGCAGTGAGTCACGAGACAGGGTCGCCTATGGCTACACCTTC
>TRBV18|TRBD2|TRBJ2-7|NA
CASSPQELAGGSHEQYF
TGTGCCAGCTCACCACAAGAACTAGCGGGAGGATCCCACGAGCAGTACTTC
>TRBV7-2|NA|TRBJ2-7|NA
CASSLEVGGGYEQYF
TGTGCCAGCAGCTTAGAGGTCGGGGGCGGGTACGAGCAGTACTTC
>TRBV4-2|NA|TRBJ2-3|NA
CASSQAGDSTDTQYF
TGTGCCAGCAGCCAAGCAGGGGACAGCACAGATACGCAGTATTTT
>TRBV9|NA|TRBJ2-2|NA
CASSRRAGGELFF
TGTGCCAGCAGCCGGCGGGCGGGCGGGGAGCTGTTTTTT
>TRBV2|NA|TRBJ2-1|NA
CASSIGPNSYNEQFF
TGTGCCAGCAGTATCGGACCGAACTCCTACAATGAGCAGTTCTTC
>TRBV29-1|TRBD1|TRBJ2-5|NA
CSVGQGARETQYF
TGCAGCGTTGGACAGGGGGCGCGGGAGACCCAGTACTTC
>TRBV21-1|NA|TRBJ1-2|NA
CASIKRGTGLRDYGYTF
TGTGCCAGCATCAAGCGGGGAACAGGGTTGAGAGACTATGGCTACACCTTC
>TRBV9|NA|TRBJ2-7|NA
CASSVSTSYSGEQYF
TGTGCCAGCAGCGTCTCTACTAGTTACAGTGGCGAGCAGTACTTC
>TRBV5-1|NA|TRBJ2-3|NA
CASSLDHFTDTQYF
TGCGCCAGCAGCTTGGATCACTTCACAGATACGCAGTATTTT
>TRBV6-1|NA|TRBJ2-3|NA
CASSEIPGGTDTQYF
TGTGCCAGCAGTGAAATCCCGGGGGGCACAGATACGCAGTATTTT
>TRBV7-2|NA|TRBJ2-1|NA
CASSPGYAGYNEQFF
TGTGCCAGCAGCCCCGGGTATGCAGGCTACAATGAGCAGTTCTTC
>TRBV9|NA|TRBJ2-4|NA
CASSVGQAVKNIQYF
TGTGCCAGCAGCGTAGGGCAGGCGGTCAAAAACATTCAGTACTTC
>TRBV29-1|NA|TRBJ1-1|NA
CSAGQSEAFF
TGCAGCGCCGGACAGTCTGAAGCTTTCTTT
>TRBV9|NA|TRBJ2-3|NA
CASSPRSSSSTDTQYF
TGTGCCAGCAGCCCACGATCTAGCTCTAGCACAGATACGCAGTATTTT
>TRBV7-8|TRBD1|TRBJ1-2|NA
CASSLGARQGNYGYTF
TGTGCCAGCAGCCTAGGGGCTCGACAGGGCAACTATGGCTACACCTTC
>TRBV10-3|TRBD1|TRBJ2-3|NA
CAIRGDRGQTDTQYF
TGTGCCATCAGGGGGGACAGGGGGCAAACAGATACGCAGTATTTT
>TRBV12-5|NA|TRBJ2-3|NA
CASGSIYTDTQYF
TGTGCTAGTGGTTCAATTTACACAGATACGCAGTATTTT
>TRBV6-4|NA|TRBJ2-2|NA
CASSAANTGELFF
TGTGCCAGCAGTGCCGCGAACACCGGGGAGCTGTTTTTT
>TRBV21-1|NA|TRBJ2-3|NA
CASRKEDTQYF
TGTGCCAGCAGGAAGGAAGATACGCAGTATTTT
>TRBV6-5|NA|TRBJ2-7|NA
CASTTPGGLEQYF
TGTGCCAGCACCACCCCAGGGGGGCTCGAGCAGTACTTC
>TRBV30|NA|TRBJ2-2|NA
CAWSVPGAHGELFF
TGTGCCTGGAGCGTCCCCGGGGCGCACGGGGAGCTGTTTTTT
>TRBV2|NA|TRBJ2-7|few
CASRGDTYEQYF
TGTGCCAGCAGAGGGGACACCTACGAGCAGTACTTC
>TRBV6-5|TRBD2|TRBJ2-7|NA
CATRTSGTYEQYF
TGTGCCACCCGGACTAGCGGAACCTACGAGCAGTACTTC
>TRBV19|TRBD1|TRBJ1-6|NA
CASSMTGGSSPLHF
TGTGCCAGTAGTATGACAGGGGGTTCTTCACCCCTCCACTTT
>TRBV28|NA|TRBJ1-2|NA
CASTLAGGYGYTF
TGTGCCAGCACCCTCGCGGGGGGCTATGGCTACACCTTC
>TRBV30|TRBD1|TRBJ1-2|NA
CAWSPTGLSYGYTF
TGTGCCTGGAGTCCGACAGGGCTGAGCTATGGCTACACCTTC
>TRBV25-1|TRBD1|TRBJ2-1|NA
CASSQTLGRTGDNEQFF
TGTGCCAGCAGCCAGACGCTCGGGAGGACAGGGGACAATGAGCAGTTCTTC
>TRBV5-1|NA|TRBJ1-1|NA
CASSLSRVETEAFF
TGCGCCAGCAGCTTGAGCCGGGTGGAAACTGAAGCTTTCTTT
>TRBV10-3|NA|TRBJ2-1|NA
CAISDPAGTAGNEQFF
TGTGCCATCAGTGACCCGGCCGGGACCGCGGGCAATGAGCAGTTCTTC
>TRBV4-1|NA|TRBJ1-4|NA
CASSRGFNEKLFF
TGCGCCAGCAGCCGGGGGTTTAATGAAAAACTGTTTTTT
>TRBV13|NA|TRBJ1-2|NA
CASSSRQARKNYTF
TGTGCCAGCAGCTCAAGACAGGCCCGGAAGAACTACACCTTC
>TRBV5-4|TRBD2|TRBJ2-7|NA
CASSPSAGVYSHEQYF
TGTGCCAGCAGCCCGTCAGCGGGGGTATACAGCCACGAGCAGTACTTC
>TRBV30|TRBD1|TRBJ1-5|NA
CAWTGGVGQPQHF
TGTGCCTGGACAGGGGGCGTGGGTCAGCCCCAGCATTTT
>TRBV28|NA|TRBJ2-1|NA
CASSSSGLAGADEQFF
NA
>TRBV30|TRBD1|TRBJ1-1|NA
CAWNRQGARLAFF
TGTGCCTGGAACCGACAGGGGGCGCGGTTAGCTTTCTTT
>TRBV6-6|TRBD2|TRBJ2-7|once
CASVLAGQYEQYF
TGTGCCAGCGTGCTAGCGGGGCAATACGAGCAGTACTTC
>TRBV11-2|NA|TRBJ1-1|once
CASSLVRAVNTEAFF
TGTGCCAGCAGCTTAGTTAGGGCCGTGAACACTGAAGCTTTCTTT
>TRBV19|NA|TRBJ2-2|NA
CASPDPTGELFF
TGTGCCAGCCCGGACCCTACCGGGGAGCTGTTTTTT
>TRBV5-4|NA|TRBJ2-7|NA
CASSLDVVREQYF
TGTGCCAGCAGCTTGGACGTAGTACGCGAGCAGTACTTC
>TRBV9|TRBD2|TRBJ2-5|NA
CASSPTVVAGGLETQYF
TGTGCCAGCAGCCCGACGGTGGTAGCGGGGGGGCTTGAGACCCAGTACTTC
>TRBV27|TRBD1|TRBJ2-7|NA
CASRRRDSSYEQYF
TGTGCCAGCAGACGCCGGGACAGCTCCTACGAGCAGTACTTC
>TRBV5-5|NA|TRBJ1-5|once
CASSYGDTGNQPQHF
TGTGCCAGCAGCTACGGGGACACGGGCAATCAGCCCCAGCATTTT
>TRBV18|NA|TRBJ1-1|NA
CASSPTGRDTEAFF
TGTGCCAGCTCACCCACAGGGAGAGACACTGAAGCTTTCTTT
>TRBV5-4|NA|TRBJ2-3|once
CASSFLPESGDTQYF
TGTGCCAGCAGCTTCCTCCCAGAAAGCGGAGATACGCAGTATTTT
>TRBV2|NA|TRBJ1-2|once
CASSSQGIGYTF
TGTGCCAGCAGTAGTCAGGGGATCGGCTACACCTTC
>TRBV9|TRBD1|TRBJ2-5|NA
CASSVGGQGAMETQYF
TGTGCCAGCAGCGTAGGGGGACAGGGGGCTATGGAGACCCAGTACTTC
>TRBV11-3|NA|TRBJ2-3|NA
CASSLVSDTQYF
TGTGCCAGCAGCTTAGTGTCAGATACGCAGTATTTT
>TRBV5-1|NA|TRBJ2-7|once
CASSLERGGSPYEQYF
TGCGCCAGCAGCTTGGAAAGGGGTGGGAGCCCCTACGAGCAGTACTTC
>TRBV2|NA|TRBJ2-2|NA
CASGPDSTAGELFF
TGTGCCAGCGGACCGGACAGTACCGCCGGGGAGCTGTTTTTT
>TRBV14|NA|TRBJ1-4|NA
CASSQGVRGYNEKLFF
TGTGCCAGCAGCCAAGGAGTGAGGGGCTACAATGAAAAACTGTTTTTT
>TRBV25-1|NA|TRBJ2-5|NA
CASSDWIGETQYF
TGTGCCAGCAGTGATTGGATCGGGGAGACCCAGTACTTC
>TRBV14|NA|TRBJ1-1|NA
CASSHGGPGAEAFF
TGTGCCAGCAGCCATGGAGGACCGGGTGCTGAAGCTTTCTTT
>TRBV6-5|TRBD1|TRBJ1-5|NA
CASSSGTGNQPQHF
TGTGCCAGCAGTTCCGGGACAGGGAATCAGCCCCAGCATTTT
>TRBV9|NA|TRBJ2-1|NA
CASSVVNDEQFF
TGTGCCAGCAGCGTAGTAAACGATGAGCAGTTCTTC